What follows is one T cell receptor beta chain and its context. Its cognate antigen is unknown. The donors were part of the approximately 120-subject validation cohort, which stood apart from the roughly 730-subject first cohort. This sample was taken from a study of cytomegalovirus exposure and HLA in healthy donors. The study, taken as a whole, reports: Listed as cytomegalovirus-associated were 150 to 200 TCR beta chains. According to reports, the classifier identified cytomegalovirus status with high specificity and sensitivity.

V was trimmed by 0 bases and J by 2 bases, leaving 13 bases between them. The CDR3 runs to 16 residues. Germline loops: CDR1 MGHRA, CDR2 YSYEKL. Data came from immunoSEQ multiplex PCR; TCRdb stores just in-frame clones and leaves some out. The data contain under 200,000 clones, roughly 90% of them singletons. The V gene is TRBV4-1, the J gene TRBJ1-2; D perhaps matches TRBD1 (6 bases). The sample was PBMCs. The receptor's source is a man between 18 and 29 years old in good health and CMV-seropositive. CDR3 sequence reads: CASSQDLVTGNYGYTF. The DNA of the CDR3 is TGCGCCAGCAGCCAAGACCTAGTGACAGGAAACTATGGCTACACCTTC.